This T cell receptor (beta chain) was sequenced for a study of PD-L1 blockade in urothelial cancer. Whole-study context: Reported median T cell count for blood samples was 120,000 to 150,000.

The protocol was immunoSEQ multiplex PCR, while the TCRdb copy is restricted to in-frame clones and leaves out a portion. Of 58,000 or so clones in the sample, 86% were seen once. This clone was found a few times. The CDR3 is made up of 12 amino acids. Germline values: CDR1 SNHLY, CDR2 FYNNEI. Trimming removed 6 bases at V and 6 bases at J, with 8 bases between. Patients' cancers were locally advanced or metastatic urothelial carcinomas. The source material was PBMCs, sampled around atezolizumab (anti-PD-L1) treatment. J is TRBJ2-2 and V is TRBV2, with D possibly TRBD2 on 5 matching bases. The source of this sequence is a man between 45 and 60 years old with urothelial cancer. The CDR3: CASRDGAGELFF. The CDR3 region has the DNA TGTGCCAGCAGGGACGGGGCCGGGGAGCTGTTTTTT.